The T cell receptor (beta chain) under discussion was sequenced for a study of T cells in Graves' hyperthyroidism and ophthalmopathy (dated 2019 in TCRdb). Turning to the overall study: Peripheral blood was sampled at the time of initial diagnosis, prior to any treatment. The approximately 95 discovery patients were divided at random into training and test sets in a 7:3 ratio. To identify TCR V-J signatures that set the groups apart, the researchers used a discovery cohort of 100 patients, made up of around 40 with Graves' ophthalmopathy and 57 with stable Graves' hyperthyroidism. After sampling, hyperthyroidism patients received methimazole starting at 30 mg daily, and ophthalmopathy patients received high-dose intravenous methylprednisolone. The paper describes TCR Vbeta CDR3 sequencing of 135 peripheral blood samples, made up of 43 ophthalmopathy patients, approximately 76 hyperthyroidism patients and roughly 17 progressor patients. Whether ophthalmopathy could be predicted prospectively was tested in an independent validation cohort made up of 18 to 20 hyperthyroidism patients plus 17 patients who later progressed to ophthalmopathy. Thyroid tissue and blood T-cell repertoires from roughly six Graves' hyperthyroidism patients were also compared in the study.

Trimming takes 8 bases off V and 1 base off J; junction bases not matched to a gene: 3. Spanning cysteine to phenylalanine, the CDR3 consists of 15 amino acids. Only the CDR3 portion is preserved as DNA: 45 bases, with reading frame beginning at the first base. CDR1 and CDR2 are drawn from the germline V gene (reference sequence): MNHEY, SMNVEV. A patient counted as having stable Graves' hyperthyroidism if no progression to ophthalmopathy occurred over 18 months of follow-up. The hyperthyroidism patients were between 18 and 65 years old and newly diagnosed, with a disease duration of less than 2 months. Patients with uncontrolled infections, other autoimmune diseases, pregnancy or lactation were excluded. Diagnoses were based on clinical symptoms, serum thyroxine and TRAb, thyroid ultrasound and orbital computed tomography. PBMCs were isolated from around 10 ml of fresh peripheral blood by Ficoll-Paque density gradient centrifugation. Total RNA was extracted using Trizol reagent, and RNA quality was assessed on an Agilent 2100 Bioanalyzer.

TCR beta CDR3 regions were amplified from RNA transcripts. For the first round of RT-PCR on the TCR CDR3, the HTBI primer set was used together with the Qiagen OneStep RT-PCR kit. A second multiplex PCR round built the libraries, followed by size selection and purification. Sequencing of the libraries was done on an Illumina HiSeq2000 using paired-end 100 bp reads. The paper's data handling went like this. SOAPnuke was used to process the raw data, with reads discarded if the reads contained adapters or uncalled bases, had a mean Phred below 15, or lacked an exact constant-primer or identifier match. COPE v1.2.5 was used to merge high-quality paired reads, and clonotypes were defined as unique nucleotide sequences. MiTCR v1.1 was used to align the clonotypes against IMGT TRBV, TRBD and TRBJ reference segments. The analysis included only V-J combinations with a frequency above 0.0001, which together covered roughly 99% of the repertoires. A TCS score was defined as the ratio between F50 (clonal expansion) and ExV (chaos), using BLOSUM62-based TCRdist between CDR3 peptides within each V-J. Welch's t-statistics and random forest reduced several hundred V-J features to 10 to 15, which were used in a naive Bayes classifier (R e1071). The Morisita-Horn index was used to measure how similar the thyroid and blood repertoires were. TCRdb reprocessing: public reads trimmed at Q25 with fastp, clones called with MiXCR, in-frame beta chains kept. Rows matching on CDR3 protein sequence are summarized as one entry with the most common DNA and genes. TCRdb, not the authors, supplied the V and J calls. Present in this sample are about 680,000 distinct CDR3 sequences, approximately 36% of which were seen just once. Of the sample, 31% falls within the top ten clones.

Results and caveats for the whole study, not just this receptor: No statistical method was used to set the sample size in advance, and investigators knew the group allocation. In cross-validation, a model built on a 13 V-J signature told ophthalmopathy apart from stable hyperthyroidism with approximately 90% sensitivity and roughly 81% specificity, and in testing the same model reached 80%/75%. Most expanded thyroid clonotypes (frequency above 0.001) were also detected in blood, suggesting blood repertoires may reflect thyroid immune responses. During validation, the model predicted progression to ophthalmopathy a median of approximately six months ahead of onset, with almost 71% sensitivity and almost 75% specificity.

Comment on this clonotype: The target of this receptor is not known. Per-base quality was not reported, and no clone a single base away is much larger than it.

The receptor was derived from a woman aged 40 to 55 with Graves' hyperthyroidism. The sample taken for sequencing was blood. The rearranged segments are TRBV27 and TRBJ1-6; TRBD1 fits 9 bases in the junction. The DNA sequence is given as TGTGCCAGCTGGGACAGGGCTTCCTATAATTCACCCCTCCACTTT. It translates as CASWDRASYNSPLHF.